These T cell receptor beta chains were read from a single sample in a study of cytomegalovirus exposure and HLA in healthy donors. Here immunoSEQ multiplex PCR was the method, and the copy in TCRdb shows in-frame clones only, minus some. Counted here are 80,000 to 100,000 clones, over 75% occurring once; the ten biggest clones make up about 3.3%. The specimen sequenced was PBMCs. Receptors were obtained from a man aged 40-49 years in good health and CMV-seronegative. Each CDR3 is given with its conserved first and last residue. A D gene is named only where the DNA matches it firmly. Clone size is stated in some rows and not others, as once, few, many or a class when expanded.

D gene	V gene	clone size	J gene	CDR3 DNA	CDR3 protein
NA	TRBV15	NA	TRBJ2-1	TGTGCCACCAGCAGGAGAGATAGAAATGAGCAGTTCTTC	CATSRRDRNEQFF
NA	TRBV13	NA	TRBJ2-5	TGTGCCAGCAGCCAACGACTAGGGGGGGACGGGACCCAGTACTTC	CASSQRLGGDGTQYF
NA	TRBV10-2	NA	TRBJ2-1	TGCGCCAGCAGTCACAGGGGGGGCAATGAGCAGTTCTTC	CASSHRGGNEQFF
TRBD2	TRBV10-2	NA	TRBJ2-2	TGCGCCAGCAGTGAGTCACGGCTAGCGGGAGTATCCGGGGAGCTGTTTTTT	CASSESRLAGVSGELFF
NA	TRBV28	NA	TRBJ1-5	TGTGCCAGCAGATCCCATCCAAGCGAGCCCCAGCATTTT	CASRSHPSEPQHF
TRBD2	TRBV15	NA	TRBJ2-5	TGTGCCACCAGCAACTTAGCGGGGCAAGAGACCCAGTACTTC	CATSNLAGQETQYF
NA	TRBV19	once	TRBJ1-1	TGTGCCAGTAGTAACGGGAACACTGAAGCTTTCTTT	CASSNGNTEAFF
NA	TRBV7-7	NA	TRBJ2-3	TGTGCCAGCAGCGCCGCAGAACATGCCACAGATACGCAGTATTTT	CASSAAEHATDTQYF
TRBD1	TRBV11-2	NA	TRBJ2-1	TGTGCCAGCAGCCGGGGCCAGGGGGCCGGTGAGCAGTTCTTC	CASSRGQGAGEQFF
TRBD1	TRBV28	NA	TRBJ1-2	TGTGCCAGCAGTTGGGGGACAGGGGGTGCCTATGGCTACACCTTC	CASSWGTGGAYGYTF
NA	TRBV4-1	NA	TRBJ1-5	TGCGCCAGCAGCCAAGACGGGGATCAGCCCCAGCATTTT	CASSQDGDQPQHF
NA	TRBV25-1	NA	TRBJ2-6	TGTGCCAGCAGTCCCTCGGGGTTCTCTGGGGCCAACGTCCTGACTTTC	CASSPSGFSGANVLTF
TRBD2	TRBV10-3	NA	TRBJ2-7	TGTGCCATCAGTGAGCTACTAGCGGACTACGAGCAGTACTTC	CAISELLADYEQYF
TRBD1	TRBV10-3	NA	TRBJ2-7	TGTGCCATCAGACCGGGACAGGGGAGCTCCTACGAGCAGTACTTC	CAIRPGQGSSYEQYF
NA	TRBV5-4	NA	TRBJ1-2	TGTGCCAGTAGCACCACAGGGAACAACGCCTACACCTTC	CASSTTGNNAYTF
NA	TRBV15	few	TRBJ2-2	TGTGCCACCAGCTCGGGGGCGAACACCGGGGAGCTGTTTTTT	CATSSGANTGELFF
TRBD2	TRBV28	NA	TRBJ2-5	TGTGCCAGCAGCCGTCGGACTAGCGGCCCGGAGACCCAGTACTTC	CASSRRTSGPETQYF
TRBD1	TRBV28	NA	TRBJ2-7	TGTGCCAGCAGCGCCCCGACAGGGGACTTATACGAGCAGTACTTC	CASSAPTGDLYEQYF
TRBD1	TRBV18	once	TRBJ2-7	TGTGCCAGCTCACCACTGACAGGGTCGGGCTACGAGCAGTACTTC	CASSPLTGSGYEQYF
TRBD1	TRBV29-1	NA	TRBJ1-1	TGCAGCGCCCGACAGGGGGCGCCTGAAGCTTTCTTT	CSARQGAPEAFF
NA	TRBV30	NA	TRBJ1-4	TGTGCCTGGAGTGCATCAGGGTTGCCTAATGAAAAACTGTTTTTT	CAWSASGLPNEKLFF
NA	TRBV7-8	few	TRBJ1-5	TGTGCCAGCAGCCCAAGCGATAGAGTGGGCAATCAGCCCCAGCATTTT	CASSPSDRVGNQPQHF
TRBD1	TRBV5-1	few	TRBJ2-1	TGCGCCAGCAGTTGGGGACAGGGGAGTCCCGATGAGCAGTTCTTC	CASSWGQGSPDEQFF
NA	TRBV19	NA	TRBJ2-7	TGTGCCAGTAGTTCTCCCTACGAGCAGTACTTC	CASSSPYEQYF
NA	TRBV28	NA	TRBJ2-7	TGTGCCAGCAGTTTTTTTTCCGTAAACTCCTACGAGCAGTACTTC	CASSFFSVNSYEQYF
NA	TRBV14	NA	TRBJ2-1	TGTGCCAGCAGCCTCCGACAAACCTACCACAATGAGCAGTTCTTC	CASSLRQTYHNEQFF
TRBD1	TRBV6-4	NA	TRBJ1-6	TGTGCCAGCAGTGGCGGCAGGGGGCATTCACCCCTCCACTTT	CASSGGRGHSPLHF
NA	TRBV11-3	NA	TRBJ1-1	TGTGCCAGCAGCCATAAACAGGGAGCTAGTCCTGAAGCTTTCTTT	CASSHKQGASPEAFF
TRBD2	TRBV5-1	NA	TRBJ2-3	TGCGCCAGCAGCTCCGGACTAGCGGGGATCACGATGCGGGATACGCAGTATTTT	CASSSGLAGITMRDTQYF
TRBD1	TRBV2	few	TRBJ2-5	TGTGCCAGCAGGTTGACAGGGCCCGAGACCCAGTACTTC	CASRLTGPETQYF
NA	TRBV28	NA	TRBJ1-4	TGTGCCAGCAGTTTATGGAGGAGCACTAATGAAAAACTGTTTTTT	CASSLWRSTNEKLFF
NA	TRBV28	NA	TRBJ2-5	TGTGCCAGCAGCCTGGCCCGGGAGGAGACCCAGTACTTC	CASSLAREETQYF
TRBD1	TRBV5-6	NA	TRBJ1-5	TGTGCCAGCAGCCTGGACAGGGTCGGCAATCAGCCCCAGCATTTT	CASSLDRVGNQPQHF
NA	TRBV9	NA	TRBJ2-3	TGTGCCAGCAGCCCTACGGGGAGTTACACAGATACGCAGTATTTT	CASSPTGSYTDTQYF
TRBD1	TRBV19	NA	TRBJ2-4	TGTGCCAGTAGCATCGACAGGGGCAAAAACATTCAGTACTTC	CASSIDRGKNIQYF
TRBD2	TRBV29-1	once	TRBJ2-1	TGCAGCGCCAAGGGTACTAGCGAAGACAATGAGCAGTTCTTC	CSAKGTSEDNEQFF
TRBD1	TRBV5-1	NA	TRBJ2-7	TGCGCCAGCAGCAGGGACAGGGGGTACGAGCAGTACTTC	CASSRDRGYEQYF
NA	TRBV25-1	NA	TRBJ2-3	TGTGCCACCGGCTTAAACTTGACTAGCACAGATACGCAGTATTTT	CATGLNLTSTDTQYF
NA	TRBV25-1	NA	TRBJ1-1	TGTGCCAGCAGGACACACTCTGAAGCTTTCTTT	CASRTHSEAFF
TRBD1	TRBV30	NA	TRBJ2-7	TGTGCCTGGAGGACAGGGGGCGCGGGAAACGAGCAGTACTTC	CAWRTGGAGNEQYF
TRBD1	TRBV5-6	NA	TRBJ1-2	TGTGCCAGCAGCGCCATGGGGACAGGGGGCGTCGGCTATGGCTACACCTTC	CASSAMGTGGVGYGYTF
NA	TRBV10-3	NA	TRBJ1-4	TGTGCCATCAGTGAGTCAGCGGGGGAAAAACTGTTTTTT	CAISESAGEKLFF
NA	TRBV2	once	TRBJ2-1	TGTGCCAGCAGTGAGCGCGTCTCCTACAATGAGCAGTTCTTC	CASSERVSYNEQFF
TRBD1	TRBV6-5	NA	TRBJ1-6	TGTGCCAGCAGTATCGACAGGGCCTATAATTCACCCCTCCACTTT	CASSIDRAYNSPLHF
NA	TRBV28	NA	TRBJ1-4	TGTGCCAGCAGTTTGGGCAGGTTTAGAGAAAAACTGTTTTTT	CASSLGRFREKLFF
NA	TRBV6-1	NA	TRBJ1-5	TGTGCCAGCAGTGAGAGTAGCAATCAGCCCCAGCATTTT	CASSESSNQPQHF
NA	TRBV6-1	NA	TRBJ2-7	TGTGCCACCGAGTGGTCCAGGGCAAGCGAGCAGTACTTC	CATEWSRASEQYF
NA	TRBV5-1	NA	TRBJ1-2	TGCGCCAGCAGCTTGGACCGATTGGGCGGCTACACCTTC	CASSLDRLGGYTF
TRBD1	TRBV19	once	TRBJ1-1	TGTGCCAGTAGTATAGAGGGGACAGGGGAAGCTTTCTTT	CASSIEGTGEAFF
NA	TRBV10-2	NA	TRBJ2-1	TGCGCCAGCAGTCCACTGGCGGATGAGCAGTTCTTC	CASSPLADEQFF
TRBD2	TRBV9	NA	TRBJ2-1	TGTGCCAGCAGCGTAGGTAATAGCGGGGGGGAGCAGTTCTTC	CASSVGNSGGEQFF
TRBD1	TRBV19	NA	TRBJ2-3	TGTGCCAGTAGTAGGGACAGGGCGGGGGATACGCAGTATTTT	CASSRDRAGDTQYF
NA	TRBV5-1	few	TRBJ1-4	TGCGCCAGCAGCTTGGGACAGGCCTTTAATGAAAAACTGTTTTTT	CASSLGQAFNEKLFF
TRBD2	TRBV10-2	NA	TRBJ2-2	TGCGCCAGCAGTGAGGGACTAGCGGCCGGGGAGCTGTTTTTT	CASSEGLAAGELFF
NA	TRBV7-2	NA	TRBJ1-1	TGTGCCAGCAGTAGGGGGGGCATGAACACTGAAGCTTTCTTT	CASSRGGMNTEAFF
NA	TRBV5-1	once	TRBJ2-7	TGCGCCAGCAGCTCGGGATACGAGCAGTACTTC	CASSSGYEQYF
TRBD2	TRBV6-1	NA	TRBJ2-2	TGTGCCAGCAGTGGCACTAGCGGGGTCAACACCGGGGAGCTGTTTTTT	CASSGTSGVNTGELFF
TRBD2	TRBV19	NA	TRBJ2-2	TGTGCCAGTAGTCCAGCGGGAGATACCGGGGAGCTGTTTTTT	CASSPAGDTGELFF
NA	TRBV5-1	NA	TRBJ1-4	TGCGCCAGCAGCTTGGGGGGGCTTGGGGAAAAACTGTTTTTT	CASSLGGLGEKLFF